A selection of T cell receptor beta chains follows, all from one sample in a study of OX40 agonist ivuxolimab in advanced cancers. The repertoire was sequenced with immunoSEQ multiplex PCR; TCRdb's copy has only in-frame clones and lacks some. The sample has around 80,000 clones, approximately 84% seen once; the top ten hold about 7%. Sequenced material: CD4+ or CD8+ T cells sorted from blood, taken in a trial of the OX40 agonist ivuxolimab. The receptor set was obtained from an adult with an advanced solid tumor such as melanoma, head and neck, liver or kidney cancer. CDR3s include the opening cysteine and the closing phenylalanine or tryptophan. The order of the fields is V gene, clone size, J gene, D gene, CDR3 protein, CDR3 DNA. The D gene is left open where the match is weak. Only some rows state a clone size, as once, few, many or a class for expanded clones.

>TRBV7-8|few|TRBJ2-2|.
CASSIYRVSNTGELFF
TGTGCCAGCAGCATCTACAGGGTTTCGAACACCGGGGAGCTGTTTTTT
>TRBV12-5|.|TRBJ2-4|.
CASRRGLDIQYF
TGTGCTAGTAGGCGGGGGCTCGACATTCAGTACTTC
>TRBV11-2|.|TRBJ2-7|.
CASSLDQMGLSEYEQYF
TGTGCCAGCAGCTTAGATCAAATGGGGTTGTCGGAGTACGAGCAGTACTTC
>TRBV19|.|TRBJ1-1|TRBD1
CASSKERQGRAFF
TGTGCCAGTAGTAAGGAAAGACAGGGAAGGGCTTTCTTT
>TRBV7-8|.|TRBJ2-7|.
CASSPFYEQYF
TGTGCCAGCAGCCCCTTCTACGAGCAGTACTTC
>TRBV7-7|.|TRBJ2-7|TRBD2
CASSDGLAGVLSEQYF
TGTGCTAGCAGCGACGGACTAGCGGGAGTTCTAAGCGAGCAGTACTTC
>TRBV5-4|.|TRBJ2-6|.
CASSLQGAGANVLTF
TGTGCCAGCAGCCTACAGGGAGCTGGGGCCAACGTCCTGACTTTC
>TRBV19|.|TRBJ2-5|.
CASSVQSLEETQYF
TGTGCCAGTAGTGTCCAAAGCCTTGAGGAGACCCAGTACTTC
>TRBV7-2|once|TRBJ2-1|.
CASSLTTPIYNEQFF
TGTGCCAGCAGCTTGACTACACCCATATACAATGAGCAGTTCTTC
>TRBV7-2|.|TRBJ1-2|TRBD1
CASRRTGQPNYGYTF
TGTGCCAGCAGACGCACGGGACAGCCTAACTATGGCTACACCTTC
>TRBV30|.|TRBJ1-5|.
CAWSRVGGQPQHF
TGTGCCTGGAGTAGGGTGGGCGGTCAGCCCCAGCATTTT
>TRBV27|.|TRBJ2-3|.
CASSKTGRRTTDTQYF
TGTGCCAGCAGTAAAACGGGCAGGCGAACCACAGATACGCAGTATTTT
>TRBV27|.|TRBJ2-1|TRBD2
CATRGLAGESYNEQFF
TGTGCCACCAGGGGACTAGCGGGAGAGTCCTACAATGAGCAGTTCTTC
>TRBV15|.|TRBJ2-3|TRBD1
CATSRGLGQGGTDTQYF
TGTGCCACCAGCAGAGGACTGGGACAGGGGGGGACAGATACGCAGTATTTT
>TRBV6-5|.|TRBJ2-7|TRBD2
CASSYFPGGKDEQYF
TGTGCCAGCAGTTACTTTCCGGGAGGGAAGGACGAGCAGTACTTC
>TRBV11-3|.|TRBJ2-7|.
CASSPSTGGPTYEQYF
TGTGCCAGCAGCCCCTCTACCGGGGGGCCTACCTACGAGCAGTACTTC
>TRBV9|.|TRBJ1-2|.
CASTPEADFYGYTF
TGTGCCAGCACTCCCGAGGCGGATTTCTATGGCTACACCTTC
>TRBV27|.|TRBJ2-6|.
CASSGLRRGANVLTF
TGTGCCAGCAGTGGGCTTCGGCGGGGGGCCAACGTCCTGACTTTC
>TRBV7-9|medium-sized|TRBJ2-7|TRBD2
CASSPSGQFYEQYF
TGTGCCAGCAGCCCTAGCGGGCAGTTTTACGAGCAGTACTTC
>TRBV5-4|once|TRBJ2-5|.
CASSGGLIQETQYF
TGTGCCAGCAGCGGGGGACTCATCCAAGAGACCCAGTACTTC
>TRBV19|.|TRBJ1-3|.
CASTQNAQSGNTIYF
TGTGCCAGTACCCAAAACGCCCAGTCTGGAAACACCATATATTTT
>TRBV7-9|few|TRBJ2-7|TRBD2
CASSGTSGYEQYF
TGTGCCAGCAGCGGGACTAGCGGCTACGAGCAGTACTTC